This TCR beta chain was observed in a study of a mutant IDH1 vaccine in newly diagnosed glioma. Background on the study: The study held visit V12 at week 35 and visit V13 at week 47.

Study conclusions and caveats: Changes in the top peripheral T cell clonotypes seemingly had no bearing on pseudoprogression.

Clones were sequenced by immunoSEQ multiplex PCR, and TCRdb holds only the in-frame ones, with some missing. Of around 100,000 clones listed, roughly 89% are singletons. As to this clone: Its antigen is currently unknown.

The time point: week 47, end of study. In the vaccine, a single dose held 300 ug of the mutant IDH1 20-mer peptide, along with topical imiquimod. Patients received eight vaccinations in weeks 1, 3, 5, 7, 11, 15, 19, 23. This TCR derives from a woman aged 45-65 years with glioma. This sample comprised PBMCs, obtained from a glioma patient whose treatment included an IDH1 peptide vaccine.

In DNA, the CDR3 is TGTGCCAGCAGCCCAGGCGGGACTAGCGGGACCTACGAGCAGTACTTC. Translated, it gives CASSPGGTSGTYEQYF. V and J are TRBV4-2 and TRBJ2-7; 13 bases align to TRBD2. The CDR3 is 16 residues long. Germline trimming cut 4 bases from V and 2 bases from J; bases unmatched to any gene: 5. Germline V gives CDR1 LGHNA, CDR2 YNFKEQ.